The 8 T cell receptor beta chains presented below share a single source sample, sequenced in a study of vaccination and CD4 T cells after COVID-19 (dated by TCRdb to 2021 to 2024). The meaning of the sample's treatment or condition label: roughly 11-day PBMC culture with coronavirus spike peptide pools or control peptides (ViraFEST assay). The library was made by PCR. TCRdb records Illumina iSeq 100 as the sequencer. DNA from cultured CD4+ T cells underwent TCR sequencing with the Oncomine TCR Beta short-read assay at the Johns Hopkins FTIC core. TCRdb reanalyzed the raw reads on its own, using fastp at Q25 for trimming and MiXCR for clone calling, and kept in-frame beta chains. A single entry per CDR3 protein holds the most common genes and DNA from its merged rows. The table for this sample lists fewer than 20,000 distinct CDR3 sequences; 50% to 55% of them were counted only once. Jointly, the top ten make up about 12% of the sample.

These receptors' antigens are unknown. Material for sequencing was CD4+ T cells from blood, cultured in vitro. The receptor set was obtained from a human donor who had recovered from COVID-19.

This sequence joins TRBV6-2 or TRBV6-3 and TRBJ1-1, with unresolved D. The V and J ends lost 4 bases and 3 bases respectively, with 6 bases between them. CDR1 and CDR2 (germline): MNHEY, SVGEGT. CDR3 length: 12 residues. The chain's CDR3 is CASSWGHTEAFF. As DNA, the CDR3 is TGTGCCAGCAGTTGGGGTCACACTGAAGCTTTCTTT.

This clonotype showed up just a few times. This chain links TRBV27 with TRBJ1-3; D is perhaps TRBD1 (5 bases). Germline loops: CDR1 MNHEY, CDR2 SMNVEV (reference sequence). V gave up 5 bases and J gave up 0 bases, with 11 bases separating them. This CDR3 is 15 amino acids long. In DNA, the CDR3 is TGTGCCAGCAGTAGGAGGGGCAGCTCTGGAAACACCATATATTTT. This sequence encodes CASSRRGSSGNTIYF.

The gene calls are TRBV6-1 and TRBJ1-5; 10 bases fit TRBD1. The CDR3 runs 15 residues. The J segment lost 7 bases and the V segment lost 1 base, leaving 4 bases of the junction unmatched. Germline-derived CDR1 and CDR2 are MNHNS and SASEGT. The CDR3 region is CASSEETGGRQPQHF. The CDR3 nucleotides read TGTGCCAGCAGTGAAGAGACAGGGGGCAGACAGCCCCAGCATTTT.

This chain joins TRBV7-9 and TRBJ1-5; D unresolved. V lost 1 base to trimming and J lost 0 bases, with 7 bases between them. Germline CDR1 reads SEHNR; CDR2 reads FQNEAQ (reference sequence). This CDR3 spans 15 amino acids. CDR3 sequence: CASSLVGPSNQPQHF. The CDR3 nucleotides are TGTGCCAGCAGCTTAGTCGGCCCTAGCAATCAGCCCCAGCATTTT.

The chain recombines TRBV5-4 with TRBJ2-3, with D possibly being TRBD2 (5 bases). V gave up 4 bases and J gave up 5 bases, with 11 bases separating them. The germline CDR1 and CDR2 sequences are SGHNT and YYREEE (reference sequence). CDR3 length: 13 residues. In DNA form, the CDR3 reads TGTGCCAGCAGCACGACGGGAAAAGATACGCAGTATTTT. Residues: CASSTTGKDTQYF.

The gene calls are TRBV20-1 and TRBJ2-7, with a weak D call TRBD1 (5 bases). Germline CDR1 reads DFQATT; CDR2 reads SNEGSKA (reference sequence). Trimming removed 5 bases at V and 2 bases at J, with 16 bases between. The CDR3 has 14 amino acids. The CDR3 DNA follows: TGCAGTGCTGAGGACAACCTTGGAACCTACGAGCAGTACTTC. Protein: CSAEDNLGTYEQYF.

This clonotype was picked up a small number of times. CDR3 bases: TGTGCCAGCAGCCTCCTAACGACAGGGGGAAACGGGGAGCTGTTTTTT. Encoded protein: CASSLLTTGGNGELFF. The J gene is TRBJ2-2, the V gene TRBV7-9; 9 bases line up with TRBD1. V was pared by 5 bases and J by 7 bases, with 11 bases of the junction left unmatched. Germline assignment: CDR1 SEHNR and CDR2 FQNEAQ (reference sequence). The CDR3 runs to 16 residues. Supplemented by reference TRBV7-9 and TRBJ2-2, the full variable domain reads DTGVSQNPRHKITKRGQNVTFRCDPISEHNRLYWYRQTLGQGPEFLTYFQNEAQLEKSRLLSDRFSAERPKGSFSTLEIQRTEQGDSAMYLCASSLLTTGGNGELFFGEGSRLTVL.

The chain joins TRBV27 to TRBJ1-2; TRBD1 matches at 7 bases. The CDR3 has 14 amino acids. Germline CDR1 MNHEY, CDR2 SMNVEV (reference sequence). Trimming cost V 2 bases and J 14 bases; bases outside gene matches: 14. The CDR3 reads CASSLRTGEQGRTF. In nucleotides, the CDR3 is TGTGCCAGCAGTTTACGAACGGGGGAACAGGGGAGGACCTTC.